The next 17 T cell receptor beta chains were all read from a single sample in a study of blood T cell repertoires in COVID-19 (dated by TCRdb to 2020 to 2021). Library method: the immunoSEQ multiplex PCR assay. TCRdb retrieved this table from immuneACCESS and kept in-frame rearrangements only. Not all clones are present; in checked studies, unresolved V genes account for under half, and no reason is known for the remainder. The sample records approximately 240,000 clones, approximately 83% of which are singletons. About 3% of the sample goes to the ten largest clones. The sample comprised peripheral blood. The receptors shown here come from a woman aged 30 to 39 who had recovered from COVID-19.

The V and J genes are TRBV5-6 and TRBJ2-7; the D gene is possibly TRBD2 (5 bases). This CDR3 spans 12 amino acids. V was pared by 2 bases and J by 6 bases, with 9 bases between. The germline gives CDR1 SGHDT, CDR2 YYEEEE. The CDR3: CASSFGSGEQYF. Here the CDR3 DNA reads TGTGCCAGCAGCTTCGGCAGCGGCGAGCAGTACTTC. Full variable domain (remainder filled in from reference TRBV5-6 and TRBJ2-7): DAGVTQSPTHLIKTRGQQVTLRCSPKSGHDTVSWYQQALGQGPQFIFQYYEEEERQRGNFPDRFSGHQFPNYSSELNVNALLLGDSALYLCASSFGSGEQYFGPGTRLTVT.

Concerning this clone itself: At the DNA level, this CDR3 is encoded by other sequences in the same sample as well. The gene calls are TRBV7-3 and TRBJ2-5; TRBD2 aligns across 7 bases. V trimming: 5 bases; J trimming: 2 bases; junction bases outside the gene matches: 2. CDR1 and CDR2 (germline): SGHTA, FQGTGA. The CDR3 runs to 13 residues. The CDR3 region has the DNA TGTGCCAGCAGCCCTAGCGGTCAAGAGACCCAGTACTTC. Its protein is CASSPSGQETQYF.

The chain carries TRBV5-1 and TRBJ2-7; TRBD1 matches at 9 bases. The germline CDR1 and CDR2 sequences are SGHRS and YFSETQ. The CDR3 covers 14 residues. V gave up 4 bases and J gave up 6 bases; unmatched junction bases: 8. The chain's CDR3 is CASSGGQGLGEQYF. The CDR3 nucleotides read TGCGCCAGCAGCGGTGGACAGGGGCTGGGCGAGCAGTACTTC. The variable domain in full, completed from reference TRBV5-1 and TRBJ2-7, reads KAGVTQTPRYLIKTRGQQVTLSCSPISGHRSVSWYQQTPGQGLQFLFEYFSETQRNKGNFPGRFSGRQFSNSRSEMNVSTLELGDSALYLCASSGGQGLGEQYFGPGTRLTVT.

This chain joins TRBV21-1 and TRBJ2-7; the table's D call, TRBD1, has no DNA check behind it. TRBV21-1 is a listed pseudogene. The CDR3 extends over 12 amino acids. The CDR3 sequence is CASGNRVYEQYF. The CDR3 DNA is TGTGCCAGCGGGAACAGGGTCTACGAGCAGTACTTC.

This chain uses TRBV27 with TRBJ2-1; D is perhaps TRBD2 (5 bases). The germline V gene encodes CDR1 MNHEY and CDR2 SMNVEV (reference sequence). This CDR3 contains 16 residues. V dropped 5 bases and J dropped 1 base, with 15 bases sitting between them. CDR3 nucleotide sequence: TGTGCCAGCAGTCCCCAGCGCAGCGGATCCTACAATGAGCAGTTCTTC. Its translation is CASSPQRSGSYNEQFF.

This clone appeared a single time. CDR3 DNA sequence: TGCGCCAGCAGCTCGGGACTAGCGGGGGGCCGAGGTGAGCAGTTCTTC. Translated, it gives CASSSGLAGGRGEQFF. The chain uses TRBV5-1 and TRBJ2-1; TRBD2 agrees at 15 bases. The ends lost 3 bases at V and 9 bases at J; junction bases unmatched: 7. The CDR3 is 16 amino acids. Germline V lookup: CDR1 SGHRS, CDR2 YFSETQ. The full variable domain, completed using reference TRBV5-1 and TRBJ2-1, is KAGVTQTPRYLIKTRGQQVTLSCSPISGHRSVSWYQQTPGQGLQFLFEYFSETQRNKGNFPGRFSGRQFSNSRSEMNVSTLELGDSALYLCASSSGLAGGRGEQFFGPGTRLTVL.

The chain carries TRBV18 and TRBJ2-3, with TRBD1 as a possible D gene (7 bases). Trimming stripped 1 base from V and 4 bases from J, with 18 bases between. The germline V gene has CDR1 KGHSH and CDR2 LQKENI. This CDR3 comprises 17 residues. CDR3 loop: CASSPLAQGGVADTQYF. The CDR3 DNA follows: TGTGCCAGCTCACCACTCGCTCAGGGGGGAGTTGCAGATACGCAGTATTTT. The full variable domain, rest sourced from reference TRBV18 and TRBJ2-3, is NAGVMQNPRHLVRRRGQEARLRCSPMKGHSHVYWYRQLPEEGLKFMVYLQKENIIDESGMPKERFSAEFPKEGPSILRIQQVVRGDSAAYFCASSPLAQGGVADTQYFGPGTRLTVL.

V and J are TRBV7-8 and TRBJ2-1; TRBD2 agrees at 7 bases. Germline trimming cut 1 base from V and 0 bases from J; bases unmatched to any gene: 3. The CDR3 runs 16 residues. Germline CDR1 is SGHVS and CDR2 is FQNEAQ. The CDR3 nucleotides are TGTGCCAGCAGCTTAGAAGCGGGGAGCTCCTACAATGAGCAGTTCTTC. Translating it yields CASSLEAGSSYNEQFF. The whole variable domain, filled in from reference TRBV7-8 and TRBJ2-1, reads GAGVSQSPRYKVAKRGQDVALRCDPISGHVSLFWYQQALGQGPEFLTYFQNEAQLDKSGLPSDRFFAERPEGSVSTLKIQRTQQEDSAVYLCASSLEAGSSYNEQFFGPGTRLTVL.

This clone was seen a handful of times. V gene TRBV4-1 combines with J gene TRBJ1-5; 9 bases are a match to TRBD1. V dropped 0 bases and J dropped 7; count of bases not matched to a gene: 13. There are 18 residues in the CDR3. Germline loops: CDR1 MGHRA, CDR2 YSYEKL. The CDR3 nucleotides read TGCGCCAGCAGCCAAGATGCCCTCGGACAGGGGTTCTGGCAGCCCCAGCATTTT. Translating gives CASSQDALGQGFWQPQHF.

J is TRBJ2-7 and V is TRBV6-1; 7 bases map to TRBD2. The length of the CDR3 is 15 residues. Germline CDR1 MNHNS, CDR2 SASEGT. V lost 1 base to trimming and J lost 3 bases; unmatched junction nucleotides: 6. CDR3 region: CASSEGGGLGYEQYF. CDR3 nucleotide sequence: TGTGCCAGCAGTGAAGGGGGAGGGTTGGGCTACGAGCAGTACTTC.

The chain links TRBV20-1 to TRBJ1-5; the D is unclear. Germline values: CDR1 DFQATT, CDR2 SNEGSKA (reference sequence). CDR3 length equals 13 residues. V dropped 3 bases and J dropped 1 base, with 7 bases sitting between them. CDR3 sequence (DNA): TGCAGTGCTAGTTACGGGAGCAATCAGCCCCAGCATTTT. Translating it yields CSASYGSNQPQHF.

V is TRBV2 and J is TRBJ1-5, with D unclear. V was shortened by 5 bases and J by 5 bases, with 13 bases between the two germline ends. In germline, CDR1 is SNHLY, CDR2 FYNNEI. CDR3 size: 14 residues. The CDR3 region has the DNA TGTGCCAGCAGTACAGATCTACAGTATCAGCCCCAGCATTTT. It codes for CASSTDLQYQPQHF.

The rearrangement uses TRBV6-5 and TRBJ2-2, with 8 bases matching TRBD1. Germline CDR1 is MNHEY and CDR2 is SVGAGI. With 8 bases clipped from V and 4 bases from J, the junction kept 9 bases outside the gene matches. CDR3 length: 15 residues. The CDR3 bases are TGTGCCAGCCGATACAATGACAGGGGCACCGGGGAGCTGTTTTTT. It codes for CASRYNDRGTGELFF.

This sequence joins TRBV6-5 and TRBJ2-2; tentatively, D is TRBD1 (5 bases). CDR3 length: 16 residues. The germline CDR1 and CDR2 sequences are MNHEY and SVGAGI. V lost 4 bases and J 4 bases, leaving 16 bases between the germline ends. The CDR3 is CASSSQAQGSTGELFF. The CDR3 coding sequence is TGTGCCAGCAGTTCCCAGGCGCAGGGTTCCACCGGGGAGCTGTTTTTT.

The rearrangement links TRBV7-9 to TRBJ2-1, with TRBD2 matching over 7 bases. V was clipped by 1 base and J by 4 bases; unmatched bases: 10. Germline CDR1 and CDR2: SEHNR and FQNEAQ (reference sequence). This CDR3 spans 17 amino acids. DNA for the CDR3: TGTGCCAGCAGCTTAGACGTTGGGGGGGATCTTTACAATGAGCAGTTCTTC. Translation gives CASSLDVGGDLYNEQFF.

The rearrangement uses TRBV5-1 and TRBJ2-5; 7 bases align to TRBD2. The junction had 12 bases not matched to a gene; V was cut back by 9 bases and J by 1 base. This CDR3 comprises 15 residues. Germline V gene data show CDR1 as SGHRS and CDR2 as YFSETQ. The CDR3 reads CATPGGEGGQETQYF. In DNA, the CDR3 is TGCGCCACCCCCGGAGGGGAGGGTGGCCAAGAGACCCAGTACTTC.

The chain is built from TRBV5-1 and TRBJ1-1; TRBD1 aligns across 9 bases. CDR3 size: 14 residues. V dropped 4 bases and J dropped 5; count of bases not matched to a gene: 6. Germline CDR1 is SGHRS and CDR2 is YFSETQ. The CDR3 loop reads CASSRGQGGTEAFF. CDR3 in DNA: TGCGCCAGCAGCCGGGGACAGGGAGGAACTGAAGCTTTCTTT.